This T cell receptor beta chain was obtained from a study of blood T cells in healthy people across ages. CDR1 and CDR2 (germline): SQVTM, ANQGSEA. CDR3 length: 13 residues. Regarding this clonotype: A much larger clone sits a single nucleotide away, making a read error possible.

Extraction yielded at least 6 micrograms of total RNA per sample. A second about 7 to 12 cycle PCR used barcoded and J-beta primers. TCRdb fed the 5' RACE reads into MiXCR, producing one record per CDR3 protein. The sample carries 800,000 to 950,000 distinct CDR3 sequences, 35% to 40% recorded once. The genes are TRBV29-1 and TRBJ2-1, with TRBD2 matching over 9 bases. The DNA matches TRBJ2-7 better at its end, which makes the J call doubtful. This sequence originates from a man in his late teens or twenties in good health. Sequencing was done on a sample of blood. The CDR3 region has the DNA TGCAGCGTTGTTGCGAGCGGGGGGCCTGAGCAGTACTTC. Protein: CSVVASGGPEQYF.